These 11 T cell receptor beta chains were sequenced from one sample in a study of cytomegalovirus exposure and HLA in healthy donors. The PCR contained 60 Vbeta and 13 Jbeta primers. The method was immunoSEQ multiplex PCR; TCRdb's version includes in-frame clones alone and lacks a portion of them. Here the sample spans 150,000 to 200,000 clones, 75% to 85% being singletons. The sample was PBMCs. Receptors originate from a male donor in good health and CMV-seropositive.

V gene TRBV5-1 combines with J gene TRBJ2-3; weak D call: TRBD2 (7 bases). This CDR3 is built from 16 residues. V was cut by 1 base and J by 3 bases, with 15 bases left in between. Germline V CDR1 and CDR2: SGHRS, YFSETQ. The CDR3 coding sequence is TGCGCCAGCAGCTTGCGGGGGGCCCTAGGAACAGATACGCAGTATTTT. This gives the protein CASSLRGALGTDTQYF.

V usage is TRBV5-6 and J usage is TRBJ2-7, with D possibly matching TRBD2 (6 bases). Looked up from germline, CDR1 is SGHDT and CDR2 is YYEEEE. V shed 4 bases and J shed 9 bases, with 14 bases lying between them. The CDR3 length is 12 residues. The CDR3 coding sequence is TGTGCCAGCAGCCTCCGGGACTTCGGGCAGTACTTC. It translates to CASSLRDFGQYF.

This sequence joins TRBV6-5 and TRBJ1-1, with D possibly matching TRBD1 (5 bases). The germline V gene has CDR1 MNHEY and CDR2 SVGAGI. The V end lost 2 bases, the J end lost 4 bases, and 8 bases lay between the germline ends. The CDR3 is made up of 13 amino acids. The CDR3 sequence: CASSYGAATEAFF. In DNA form, the CDR3 reads TGTGCCAGCAGTTACGGGGCCGCCACTGAAGCTTTCTTT.

V gene TRBV6-5 combines with J gene TRBJ2-6; TRBD1 matches at 7 bases. The CDR3 has 15 amino acids. The junction had 4 bases not matched to a gene; V was cut back by 6 bases and J by 2 bases. Germline loops: CDR1 MNHEY, CDR2 SVGAGI. CDR3: CASSRDRAGANVLTF. Here the CDR3 DNA reads TGTGCCAGCAGCCGAGACAGGGCTGGGGCCAACGTCCTGACTTTC.

Here the CDR3 reads CASSYLGSLKQPQHF. CDR3 DNA: TGTGCCAGCAGTTACCTTGGTAGTTTAAAGCAGCCCCAGCATTTT. The chain uses TRBV6-5 and TRBJ1-5; D is ambiguous. This CDR3 is built from 15 residues. Trimming took 2 bases from V and 7 from J, leaving 15 bases between them. Germline lookup yields CDR1 MNHEY and CDR2 SVGAGI.

The genes are TRBV11-1 and TRBJ2-5, with TRBD2 as a possible D gene (6 bases). Germline V gene sequence: CDR1 SGHAT, CDR2 FQDESV (reference sequence). Trimming stripped 6 bases from V and 2 bases from J, with 19 bases between. This CDR3 has 16 residues. CDR3 coding DNA: TGTGCCAGCAGTCTGGGACTCTCCAAAGGGCAAGAGACCCAGTACTTC. Protein sequence: CASSLGLSKGQETQYF.

This clone came up a few times. A read error likely explains this, since a far larger clone differs by one base. This sample also contains other DNA sequences that code for the same CDR3. This chain joins TRBV11-2 and TRBJ2-1, with unresolved D. Germline-derived CDR1 and CDR2 are SGHAT and FQNNGV. CDR3 size: 15 residues. Trimming took off 5 bases at V and 8 bases at J, with 19 bases between the two ends. The CDR3 reads CASSQDGLRYDEQFF. Here the CDR3 DNA reads TGTGCCAGCAGCCAAGATGGTCTCCGGTATGATGAGCAGTTCTTC.

The rearrangement joins TRBV14 to TRBJ1-6; D not resolved. The CDR3 extends over 13 amino acids. Germline V lookup: CDR1 SGHDN, CDR2 FVKESK. The V end was cut by 4 bases, the J end by 6 bases, with 7 bases between. CDR3 protein: CASSPSLNSPLHF. The CDR3, as DNA: TGTGCCAGCAGCCCGTCCCTTAATTCACCCCTCCACTTT.

This chain links TRBV5-1 with TRBJ2-7, with TRBD1 matching 7 bases. CDR3 length equals 14 residues. The J segment lost 4 bases and the V segment lost 2 bases, leaving 6 bases of the junction unmatched. Germline lookup yields CDR1 SGHRS and CDR2 YFSETQ. The CDR3 region has the DNA TGCGCCAGCAGCTTAGGTGGGACAGTTTACGAGCAGTACTTC. Protein sequence: CASSLGGTVYEQYF.

As concerns this clone: One end of the junction is discordant with germline, which a read error may explain. V is TRBV6-5 and J is TRBJ2-7; 7 positions agree with TRBD1. The CDR3 is 15 residues long. Germline V gene lookup returns CDR1 MNHEY and CDR2 SVGAGI. CDR3 coding DNA: TGTGCCAGCAGTTACAAACAGGGGAGAAGCTACGAGCAGTGCTTC. Amino acids: CASSYKQGRSYEQCF.

The V gene is TRBV19, the J gene TRBJ1-4; tentative D call: TRBD1 (6 bases). Germline CDR1 and CDR2: LNHDA and SQIVND (reference sequence). V dropped 6 bases and J dropped 8 bases, with 16 bases sitting between them. The CDR3 loop spans 14 amino acids. The CDR3 loop reads CASSPGDLGEKLFF. CDR3 in DNA: TGTGCCAGTAGCCCAGGGGATCTGGGAGAAAAACTGTTTTTT.